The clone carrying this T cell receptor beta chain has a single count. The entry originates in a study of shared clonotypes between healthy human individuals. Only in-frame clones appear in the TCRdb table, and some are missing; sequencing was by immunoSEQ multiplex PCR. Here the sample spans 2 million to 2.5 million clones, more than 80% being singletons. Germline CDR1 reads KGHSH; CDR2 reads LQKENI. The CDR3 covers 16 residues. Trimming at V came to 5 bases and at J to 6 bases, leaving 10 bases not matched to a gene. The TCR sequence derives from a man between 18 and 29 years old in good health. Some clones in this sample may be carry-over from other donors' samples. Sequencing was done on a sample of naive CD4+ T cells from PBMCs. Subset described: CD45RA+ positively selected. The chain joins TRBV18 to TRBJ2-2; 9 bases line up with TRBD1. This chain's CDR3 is CASSEIRTGVAGELFF. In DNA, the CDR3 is TGTGCCAGCTCAGAGATTCGGACAGGGGTGGCCGGGGAGCTGTTTTTT.